This T cell receptor beta chain was sequenced in a study of blood T cell repertoires in COVID-19. Study overall: The analysed material was cDNA or gDNA that came from T cells, B-cell-depleted T cells, or PBMCs.

The germline V gene has CDR1 LGHDT and CDR2 YNNKEL (reference sequence). V was cut by 3 bases and J by 5 bases, with 10 bases left in between. The CDR3 sequence is 13 residues long. Here immunoSEQ multiplex PCR was the method, and the copy in TCRdb shows in-frame clones only, minus some. The data show some 33,000 clones, 90% to 95% seen once. The chain carries TRBV3-1 (or the pseudogene TRBV3-2) and TRBJ2-5; D is unresolved. The TCR originated in a human donor in a cohort sampled during active COVID-19. Sequencing was performed on peripheral blood. The CDR3 reads CASSQSSRETQYF. In DNA form, the CDR3 reads TGTGCCAGCAGCCAGAGCTCCAGGGAGACCCAGTACTTC.